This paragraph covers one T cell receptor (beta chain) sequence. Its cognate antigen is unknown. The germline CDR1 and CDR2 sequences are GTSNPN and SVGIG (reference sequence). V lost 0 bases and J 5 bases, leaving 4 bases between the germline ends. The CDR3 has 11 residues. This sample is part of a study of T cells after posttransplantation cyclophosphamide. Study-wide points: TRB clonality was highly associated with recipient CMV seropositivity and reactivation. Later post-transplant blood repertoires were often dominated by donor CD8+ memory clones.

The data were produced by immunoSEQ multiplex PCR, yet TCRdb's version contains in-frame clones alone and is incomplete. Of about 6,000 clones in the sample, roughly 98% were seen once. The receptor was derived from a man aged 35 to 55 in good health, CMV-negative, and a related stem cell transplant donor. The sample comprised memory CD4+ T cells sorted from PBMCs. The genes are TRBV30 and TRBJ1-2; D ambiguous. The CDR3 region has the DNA TGTGCCTGGAGTGTACGGTATGGCTACACCTTC. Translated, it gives CAWSVRYGYTF. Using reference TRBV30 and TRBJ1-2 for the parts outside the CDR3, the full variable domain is SQTIHQWPATLVQPVGSPLSLECTVEGTSNPNLYWYRQAAGRGLQLLFYSVGIGQISSEVPQNLSASRPQDRQFILSSKKLLLSDSGFYLCAWSVRYGYTFGSGTRLTVV.